A selection of T cell receptor beta chains follows, all from one sample in a study of OX40 agonist ivuxolimab in advanced cancers. Some clones are missing from TCRdb's copy, which holds only in-frame ones; the method was immunoSEQ multiplex PCR. The repertoire holds some 97,000 clones, with approximately 89% as singletons. The material sequenced was CD4+ or CD8+ T cells sorted from blood, taken in a trial of the OX40 agonist ivuxolimab. All receptors come from an adult with an advanced solid tumor such as melanoma, head and neck, liver or kidney cancer. Both conserved end residues are part of each CDR3. D genes are given only for firm matches. Clone sizes are given selectively: once, few, many, or a class where the clone is expanded.

V	J	D	size	DNA	CDR3
TRBV25-1	TRBJ2-3	.	.	TGTGCCAGCAGTGAATATGGGACAAATACAGATACGCAGTATTTT	CASSEYGTNTDTQYF
TRBV5-1	TRBJ2-3	TRBD2	.	TGCGCCAGCAGCCGGGGCGGGCTAGCGGGGTTCACAGATACGCAGTATTTT	CASSRGGLAGFTDTQYF
TRBV5-1	TRBJ1-2	.	once	TGCGCCAGCAGCTTGCGGCCGAACTATGGCTACACCTTC	CASSLRPNYGYTF
TRBV6-6	TRBJ2-1	TRBD2	once	TGTGCCAGCACCGGAATAGCGGGAGGACGAACTAATGAGCAGTTCTTC	CASTGIAGGRTNEQFF
TRBV6-4	TRBJ2-3	TRBD2	once	TGTGCCAGCAGTGTGGAACGGGGGGGCCCAGATACGCAGTATTTT	CASSVERGGPDTQYF
TRBV5-6	TRBJ2-5	.	once	TGTGCCAGCAGCAGAGGAGGGTCCCAAGAGACCCAGTACTTC	CASSRGGSQETQYF
TRBV10-3	TRBJ2-5	TRBD1	once	TGTGCCATCAGTGTGGGACAGAAGCAAGAGACCCAGTACTTC	CAISVGQKQETQYF
TRBV9	TRBJ1-1	.	.	TGTGCCAGCAGCGTAGGCCCGGGGGGCTCTGAAGCTTTCTTT	CASSVGPGGSEAFF
TRBV6-1	TRBJ1-1	TRBD1	.	TGTGCCAGCCGGGACAGACCTGAAGCTTTCTTT	CASRDRPEAFF
TRBV27	TRBJ1-2	TRBD1	.	TGTGCCAGCAGTTTTGACTCCGGGACAGTCTATGGCTACACCTTC	CASSFDSGTVYGYTF
TRBV5-6	TRBJ2-1	TRBD2	.	TGTGCCAGCAGCTTTGTACTAGCGGGGAATAAGGCGTTCTTC	CASSFVLAGNKAFF
TRBV30	TRBJ2-5	.	.	TGTGCCTGGAGTGCAGACCAAGAGACCCAGTACTTC	CAWSADQETQYF
TRBV7-8	TRBJ1-2	.	.	TGTGCCAGCAGCTTAACGCAAACGGGGGGCTACACCTTC	CASSLTQTGGYTF
TRBV5-5	TRBJ1-1	.	.	TGTGCCAGCAGCTTACAGCGGGGGGCAGTTACTGAAGCTTTCTTT	CASSLQRGAVTEAFF
TRBV11-3	TRBJ1-1	.	.	TGTGCCAGCAGCCAACAGCGATACACTGAAGCTTTCTTT	CASSQQRYTEAFF
TRBV5-1	TRBJ2-2	TRBD2	few	TGCGCCAGCAGCTCCTACGGACTAGCCGGGATCACCGGGGAGCTGTTTTTT	CASSSYGLAGITGELFF
TRBV30	TRBJ2-2	TRBD2	.	TGTGCCTGGAGTGCGAGCGGGAGTCGGACCGGGGAGCTGTTTTTT	CAWSASGSRTGELFF
TRBV7-2	TRBJ2-3	.	once	TGTGCCAGCAGCTTTGGTGGGTTAGATACGCAGTATTTT	CASSFGGLDTQYF
TRBV19	TRBJ1-4	.	.	TGTGCCAGTAGTCGACGGACGACTAATGAAAAACTGTTTTTT	CASSRRTTNEKLFF
TRBV6-4	TRBJ1-1	.	.	TGTGCCAGCAGTGCGAAACTGAACACTGAAGCTTTCTTT	CASSAKLNTEAFF
TRBV5-1	TRBJ2-1	TRBD1	.	TGCGCCAGCAGCTTGGACAGGGGGCTTGTCGAGCAGTTCTTC	CASSLDRGLVEQFF
TRBV18	TRBJ1-2	.	.	TGTGCCAGCTCACCAGGAGAATATGGCTACACCTTC	CASSPGEYGYTF
TRBV7-9	TRBJ1-1	.	.	TGTGCCAGCAGCTCGGATGCCCCGGGCACTGAAGCTTTCTTT	CASSSDAPGTEAFF
TRBV6-5	TRBJ2-6	.	.	TGTGCCAGCAGTTATTGGGGGAGCTCTGGGGCCAACGTCCTGACTTTC	CASSYWGSSGANVLTF
TRBV7-3	TRBJ1-2	.	.	TGTGCCAGCAGCCCCGCCCCCGGGACGACGAACTATGGCTACACCTTC	CASSPAPGTTNYGYTF
TRBV28	TRBJ2-1	.	.	TGTGCCAGCAGACCCCGGGGCAATCGTGAGCAGTTCTTC	CASRPRGNREQFF
TRBV12-5	TRBJ2-3	TRBD1	.	TGTGCTAGTGGTTTGCCTCCGGGACAGGGGATTACGCAGTATTTT	CASGLPPGQGITQYF
TRBV6-5	TRBJ2-1	TRBD2	.	TGTGCCAGCAGTTCGAACCGGGGGGATACCTACAATGAGCAGTTCTTC	CASSSNRGDTYNEQFF
TRBV27	TRBJ2-7	TRBD2	.	TGTGCCAGCAGTTTGGGGACGGGAGGCTCCTACGAGCAGTACTTC	CASSLGTGGSYEQYF
TRBV19	TRBJ2-2	TRBD2	.	TGTGCCAGTACAAGCCTTAGGGGGTCGGCTAGCGGGAGTAATACCGGGGAGCTGTTTTTT	CASTSLRGSASGSNTGELFF
TRBV4-1	TRBJ1-4	.	once	TGCGCCAGCAGCCAAGAAGGGGCCGGGGCGGCAACTAATGAAAAACTGTTTTTT	CASSQEGAGAATNEKLFF
TRBV7-3	TRBJ2-1	.	.	TGTGCCAGCAGCTTAAGGCAGGGTGGCAATGAGCAGTTCTTC	CASSLRQGGNEQFF
TRBV19	TRBJ1-3	TRBD1	.	TGTGCCAGTAGTTCCCAAACTCTCCGGGACAGCTCTGGAAACACCATATATTTT	CASSSQTLRDSSGNTIYF
TRBV29-1	TRBJ2-7	.	.	TGCAGCGTTGGTAGGAGTACCTACGAGCAGTACTTC	CSVGRSTYEQYF
TRBV27	TRBJ2-2	TRBD1	.	TGTGCCAGCAGAAGCACCGGGACAGGGGTTATGGGCGGGGAGCTGTTTTTT	CASRSTGTGVMGGELFF
TRBV4-2	TRBJ2-1	TRBD1	.	TGTGCCAGCAGCCAAGATGGGACAGGGTATGAGCAGTTCTTC	CASSQDGTGYEQFF
TRBV2	TRBJ1-2	.	once	TGTGCCAGCAGTGAAGTAGGACAGAACTATGGCTACACCTTC	CASSEVGQNYGYTF
TRBV10-3	TRBJ1-1	TRBD1	.	TGTGCCATCAGTGCCCCGACAGGGACGAACACTGAAGCTTTCTTT	CAISAPTGTNTEAFF
TRBV19	TRBJ1-5	.	.	TGTGCCAGTAGTATGACGCCACAAGGCAATCAGCCCCAGCATTTT	CASSMTPQGNQPQHF
TRBV18	TRBJ1-4	TRBD1	.	TGTGCCAGCTCACGAGACAGGGGGGATGAAAAACTGTTTTTT	CASSRDRGDEKLFF
TRBV6-1	TRBJ1-2	.	once	TGTGCCAGCAGTGAAGGGATGGGGAGACACTATGGCTACACCTTC	CASSEGMGRHYGYTF